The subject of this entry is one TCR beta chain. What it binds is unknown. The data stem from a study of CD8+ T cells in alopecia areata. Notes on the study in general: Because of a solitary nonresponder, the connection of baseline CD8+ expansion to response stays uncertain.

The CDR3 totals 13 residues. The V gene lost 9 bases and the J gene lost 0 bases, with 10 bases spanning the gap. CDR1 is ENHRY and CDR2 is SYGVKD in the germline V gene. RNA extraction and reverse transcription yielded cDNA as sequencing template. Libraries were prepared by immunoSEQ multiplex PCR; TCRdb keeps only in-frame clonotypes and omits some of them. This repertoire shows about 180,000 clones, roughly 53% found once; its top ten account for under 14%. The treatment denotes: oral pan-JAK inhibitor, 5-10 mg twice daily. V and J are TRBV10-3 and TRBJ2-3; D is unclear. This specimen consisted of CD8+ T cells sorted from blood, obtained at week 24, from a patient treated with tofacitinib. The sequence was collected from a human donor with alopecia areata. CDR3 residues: CAITPGSTDTQYF. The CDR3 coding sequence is TGTGCCATAACACCCGGGAGCACAGATACGCAGTATTTT.